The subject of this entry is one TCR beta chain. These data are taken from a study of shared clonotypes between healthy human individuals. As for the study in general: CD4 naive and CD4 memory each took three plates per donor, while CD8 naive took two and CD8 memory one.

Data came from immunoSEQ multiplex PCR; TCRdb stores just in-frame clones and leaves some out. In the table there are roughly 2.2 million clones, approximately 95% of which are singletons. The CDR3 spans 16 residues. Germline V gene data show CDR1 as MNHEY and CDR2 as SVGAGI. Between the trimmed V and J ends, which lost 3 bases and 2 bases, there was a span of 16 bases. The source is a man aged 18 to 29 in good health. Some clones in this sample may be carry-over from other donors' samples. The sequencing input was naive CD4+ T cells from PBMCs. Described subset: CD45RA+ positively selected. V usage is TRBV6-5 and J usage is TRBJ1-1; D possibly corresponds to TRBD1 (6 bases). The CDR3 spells CASSYIRGSSNTEAFF. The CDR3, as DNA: TGTGCCAGCAGTTATATCAGGGGATCTTCTAACACTGAAGCTTTCTTT.